This T cell receptor (beta chain) comes out of a study of T cells in Graves' hyperthyroidism and ophthalmopathy (dated by TCRdb to 2018 to 2020). In terms of the full investigation: Peripheral blood was sampled at the time of initial diagnosis, prior to any treatment. The paper reports TCR Vbeta CDR3 sequencing of some 140 peripheral blood samples: 43 ophthalmopathy, fewer than 80 hyperthyroidism and some 17 progressor patients. Thyroid tissue and blood T-cell repertoires from about six Graves' hyperthyroidism patients were also compared in the study. Prospective prediction of ophthalmopathy was tested in an independent validation cohort of fewer than 20 hyperthyroidism patients and some 17 patients who later progressed to ophthalmopathy. To identify distinguishing TCR V-J signatures, a discovery cohort of 95 to 100 patients was used, comprising 43 with Graves' ophthalmopathy and 57 with stable Graves' hyperthyroidism. Once sampling was done, hyperthyroidism patients were given methimazole at a starting dose of 30 mg daily, whereas ophthalmopathy patients were given high-dose intravenous methylprednisolone. The 100 discovery patients were randomly divided into training and test sets at a 7:3 ratio.

A patient counted as having stable Graves' hyperthyroidism if no progression to ophthalmopathy occurred over 18 months of follow-up. Hyperthyroidism patients were newly diagnosed, had a disease duration of under 2 months, and were aged 18 to 65 years. Patients with uncontrolled infections, other autoimmune diseases, pregnancy or lactation were excluded. Clinical symptoms, serum thyroxine and TRAb, thyroid ultrasound, and orbital computed tomography formed the basis for the diagnoses. PBMCs were separated from under 11 ml of fresh peripheral blood using Ficoll-Paque density gradient centrifugation. Trizol reagent was used to extract total RNA, and RNA quality was then checked on an Agilent 2100 Bioanalyzer. This clonotype came up many times. Its binding antigen is unknown. Per-nucleotide qualities are absent, and no much larger clonotype sits a single base away. The TCR beta CDR3 regions were amplified from RNA transcripts. The TCR CDR3 was subjected to a first round of RT-PCR using the HTBI primer set and the Qiagen OneStep RT-PCR kit. The libraries were constructed in a second round of multiplex PCR and then size-selected and purified. Sequencing of the libraries was done on an Illumina HiSeq2000 using paired-end 100 bp reads. As for the authors' bioinformatics: SOAPnuke was used to process the raw data, removing reads that contained adapters or uncalled bases, had a mean Phred below 15, or lacked an exact match to the constant primer or identifier. COPE v1.2.5 was used to merge high-quality paired reads, and clonotypes were defined as unique nucleotide sequences. Clonotypes were aligned to IMGT TRBV, TRBD and TRBJ reference segments using MiTCR v1.1. Only V-J combinations with frequency above 0.0001, covering about 99% of repertoires, were analysed. The TCS score was defined as the ratio of F50 (clonal expansion) to E x V (chaos), calculated using BLOSUM62-based TCRdist between CDR3 peptides within each V-J. Welch's t-statistics and random forest reduced several hundred V-J features to 13, which were used in a naive Bayes classifier (R e1071). The raw public reads went through TCRdb reprocessing: fastp at Q25, MiXCR clone calling, in-frame beta chains kept. Records with the same CDR3 protein are collapsed into one entry carrying the most frequent genes and DNA. TCRdb's processing, not the authors' own work, is the source of the V and J calls. The sample data list about 350,000 distinct CDR3 sequences, and around 13% of these were observed just once. Around 23% of the sample belongs to the ten largest clones.

The full study reports these points: Ophthalmopathy was separated from stable hyperthyroidism by a 13 V-J signature model, with 87.88% sensitivity and about 81% specificity obtained in cross-validation and 80%/75% obtained in testing. During validation, the model predicted progression to ophthalmopathy a median of roughly six months ahead of onset, with more than 55% sensitivity and about 72% specificity. Most expanded thyroid clonotypes (frequency above 0.001) were also detected in blood, suggesting blood repertoires may reflect thyroid immune responses. No statistical method was used to fix the sample size in advance, and group allocation was not hidden from the investigators.

V is clipped by 6 bases and J by 6 bases, and the sequence between their germline boundaries is 12 bases long. From the germline V gene, CDR1 is SGHAT and CDR2 is FQNNGV. CDR3 length: 13 amino acids, cysteine to phenylalanine. Just the 39-base CDR3 DNA is kept, in frame starting at base 1. Here the chain combines TRBV11-2 and TRBJ2-1; TRBD1 is perhaps the D gene, given 5 matching bases. The sample comprised blood. This receptor was identified in a woman aged 25 to 39 with Graves' hyperthyroidism. The CDR3 protein is CASRSLRVNEQFF. The DNA sequence is given as TGTGCCAGCAGATCACTCAGGGTCAATGAGCAGTTCTTC.